The entry below gives a single T cell receptor (beta chain) sequence along with its context. When the RNA was reverse transcribed, random hexamers were used with an input of roughly 0.45 to 1 ug. TCRdb independently ran MiXCR on the immunoSEQ multiplex PCR reads; one entry per CDR3 protein. The sample carries 120,000 or so distinct CDR3 sequences, nearly 95% recorded once. The data stem from a study of CD8 T cells in Susac syndrome. V was pared by 7 bases and J by 3 bases, with 15 bases between. The CDR3 runs 14 residues. The TCR originated in a human donor in good health. Sequenced sample: CD4+ T cells from PBMCs. This chain connects TRBV12-3 or TRBV12-4 to TRBJ1-1, with D possibly TRBD1 on 5 matching bases. The CDR3 DNA is TGTGCCAGCACCCCAGGGTCCGGCCACACTGAAGCTTTCTTT. The encoded protein is CASTPGSGHTEAFF.